The text below deals with one T cell receptor beta chain. Its specificity is unknown. The primer mix had 60 Vbeta and 13 Jbeta primers. In the authors' methods: Later, tens of millions of unique TCR beta chains were counted in an analysis, and some 11 million of them were shared. Here immunoSEQ multiplex PCR was the method, and the copy in TCRdb shows in-frame clones only, minus some. V and J calls and clone size are copied from that table; D and trimming were computed from the DNA. The sample has around 150,000 clones; 60% to 80% are singletons. Germline lookup yields CDR1 ENHRY and CDR2 SYGVKD. The V gene end was trimmed by 5 bases and the J gene end by 10 bases; junction bases not matched to a gene: 13. The CDR3 is 15 amino acids. The entry originates in a study of cytomegalovirus exposure and HLA in healthy donors. Study-level points and caveats: It was 160 or so TCR beta chains that were listed as cytomegalovirus-associated. In an earlier analysis, about 87% or about 30%: the productive usage of most TCR beta V segments.

The clonotype originates from a woman aged 35 to 49 in good health and CMV-seropositive. Material for sequencing was PBMCs. The V and J genes are TRBV10-3 and TRBJ2-1, with TRBD2 matching 8 bases. DNA of the CDR3: TGTGCCATCAGTCCATCCGGGACTAGAGTCAGGGAGCAGTTCTTC. This sequence encodes CAISPSGTRVREQFF.